Described below is a single TCR beta chain sequence and its context. The antigen is undetermined. This entry comes from a study of T cell responses to AZD1222 COVID-19 vaccine. Produced via immunoSEQ multiplex PCR; TCRdb's table is partial and in-frame only. The data show tens of thousands of clones, around three quarters seen once. Findings and limits, study-wide: Recipients of two AZD1222 doses showed rising Spike-specific TCR breadth and depth.

This CDR3 comprises 13 residues. V was trimmed by 1 base and J by 6 bases, leaving 7 bases between them. Per the germline V gene, CDR1 is SGHNT and CDR2 is YYREEE (reference sequence). Material: peripheral blood, obtained on day 0 of AZD1222 vaccination. V usage is TRBV5-4 and J usage is TRBJ2-2; D is perhaps TRBD1 (5 bases). This receptor was taken from an adult in good health. DNA of the CDR3: TGTGCCAGCAGCTTGCAGGGTTCCGGGGAGCTGTTTTTT. Translating gives CASSLQGSGELFF.